What follows is one T cell receptor (beta chain) and its context. Its antigen is still unknown. Treatment here: roughly ten-day PBMC culture with coronavirus spike peptide pools or control peptides (ViraFEST assay). For ViraFEST, peptide pools expanded antigen-specific T cells, after which the TCRs were sequenced. By negative selection, CD4+ T cells were isolated once culture had run for about 10 days. This specimen comes from a study of vaccination and CD4 T cells after COVID-19. Background on the study: Convalescent donors totaled six males and four females, including two who were Hispanic.

The V gene end was trimmed by 4 bases and the J gene end by 7 bases; junction bases not matched to a gene: 7. Germline V gene sequence: CDR1 LNHDA, CDR2 SQIVND (reference sequence). CDR3 size: 14 residues. CD4+ T cells that had been cultured provided DNA sequenced with the Oncomine TCR Beta short-read assay. The authors extracted genomic DNA from cultured CD4+ T cells. TCRdb analysed the PCR reads with MiXCR anew, one entry per CDR3 protein. Of some 20,000 distinct CDR3 sequences listed, approximately 56% are singletons. The sample here was CD4+ T cells from blood, cultured in vitro, taken after SARS-CoV-2 vaccination. The sequence was obtained from a human donor who had recovered from COVID-19. V and J are TRBV19 and TRBJ1-2, with 9 bases fitting TRBD1. The CDR3 region is CASSTLGQGGGYTF. The CDR3 coding sequence is TGTGCCAGTAGTACCCTGGGACAGGGCGGTGGCTACACCTTC.